The present T cell receptor beta chain was sequenced within a study of T cell changes during pregnancy in multiple sclerosis. Data came from immunoSEQ multiplex PCR; TCRdb stores just in-frame clones and leaves some out. The sample holds around 36,000 clones, around nine tenths seen once. The sequencing used CD8+ T cells from peripheral blood mononuclear cells, collected before pregnancy. This TCR was recovered from a female donor with multiple sclerosis, enrolled in a pregnancy study.

CDR3: CASRGTGLGGYTF. As DNA, the CDR3 is TGTGCCAGCAGGGGCACAGGATTAGGAGGCTACACCTTC. The genes are TRBV5-6 and TRBJ1-2, with D maybe TRBD1 (5 bases). The germline V and J ends were trimmed by 5 bases and 8 bases, with 16 bases remaining between them. Germline assignment: CDR1 SGHDT and CDR2 YYEEEE. This CDR3 is 13 amino acids long.